The 20 T cell receptor beta chains below were found in one sample sequenced in a study of shared clonotypes between healthy human individuals. Selected positively for CCR7 and CD45RO-negative, naive CD8 cells excluded terminally differentiated effector memory CD45RA+ cells. TCRdb keeps only in-frame clones here, not all; method: immunoSEQ multiplex PCR. The data hold hundreds of thousands of clones, with 80% to 95% observed a single time. The sequenced sample was naive CD8+ T cells sorted from blood. These receptors all come from a man aged 25-40 years in good health.

The chain couples TRBV29-1 to TRBJ2-1; 8 nucleotides agree with TRBD2. Germline trimming cut 1 base from V and 4 bases from J; bases unmatched to any gene: 12. The CDR3 runs to 17 residues. Germline V gene data show CDR1 as SQVTM and CDR2 as ANQGSEA. The CDR3 here is CSVEGLAGGALYNEQFF. The DNA for the CDR3 is TGCAGCGTTGAAGGCTTGGCGGGGGGTGCCCTTTACAATGAGCAGTTCTTC.

To note about this clone: Other DNA sequences of this sample code for an identical CDR3. The chain is built from TRBV27 and TRBJ2-7; D not certain. CDR1 is MNHEY, CDR2 SMNVEV, per germline (reference sequence). Trimming pared 2 bases from V and 1 base from J, leaving 6 bases between. The CDR3 length is 13 residues. CDR3 sequence (DNA): TGTGCCAGCAGTTTAAAGGATTCCTACGAGCAGTACTTC. Amino acid sequence: CASSLKDSYEQYF.

This clone was observed a handful of times. V gene TRBV7-2 combines with J gene TRBJ2-7; D is unclear. Germline V gene sequence: CDR1 SGHTA, CDR2 FQGNSA. Trimming removed 5 bases at V and 6 bases at J, with 8 bases between. CDR3 size: 11 residues. This chain's CDR3 is CASSPVTEQYF. The CDR3 DNA sequence: TGTGCCAGCAGCCCGGTAACCGAGCAGTACTTC. The full variable domain, with the rest looked up from reference TRBV7-2 and TRBJ2-7, is GAGVSQSPSNKVTEKGKDVELRCDPISGHTALYWYRQSLGQGLEFLIYFQGNSAPDKSGLPSDRFSAERTGGSVSTLTIQRTQQEDSAVYLCASSPVTEQYFGPGTRLTVT.

The gene calls are TRBV11-2 and TRBJ2-1, with D unresolved. CDR3 length: 13 amino acids. The V gene's germline CDR1 is SGHAT and CDR2 FQNNGV. V was pared by 5 bases and J by 7 bases, with 12 bases between. The chain's CDR3 is CASSPNSRNEQFF. The DNA for the CDR3 is TGTGCCAGCAGCCCAAACTCGAGGAATGAGCAGTTCTTC.

The V and J genes are TRBV9 and TRBJ1-3, with TRBD1 identical over 10 bases. Germline V gene lookup returns CDR1 SGDLS and CDR2 YYNGEE. The CDR3 contains 19 residues. The V segment lost 3 bases and the J segment 0 bases; nucleotides outside the gene matches: 12. The CDR3, as DNA: TGTGCCAGCAGCGAGACCGGGACAGGGGACCATAACTCTGGAAACACCATATATTTT. Translation gives CASSETGTGDHNSGNTIYF.

The chain employs TRBV28 and TRBJ2-1; 8 nucleotides agree with TRBD1. Germline assignment: CDR1 MDHEN and CDR2 SYDVKM. The V gene end was trimmed by 5 bases and the J gene end by 5 bases; junction bases not matched to a gene: 5. The CDR3 contains 14 residues. CDR3 sequence: CASSRTTGDNEQFF. CDR3 nucleotides: TGTGCCAGCAGTCGTACGACAGGGGACAATGAGCAGTTCTTC.

This chain links TRBV5-4 with TRBJ1-2, with a tentative D call TRBD1 (6 bases). Germline CDR1 and CDR2: SGHNT and YYREEE (reference sequence). The germline V and J ends were trimmed by 5 bases and 2 bases, with 13 bases remaining between them. The CDR3 is made up of 14 amino acids. In nucleotides, the CDR3 is TGTGCCAGCAGAAGTTGGGGGACAAACTATGGCTACACCTTC. Its protein is CASRSWGTNYGYTF.

The V and J genes are TRBV2 and TRBJ1-1, with D unresolved. V dropped 2 bases and J dropped 7 bases, with 5 bases sitting between them. Germline V gives CDR1 SNHLY, CDR2 FYNNEI. CDR3 size: 11 residues. In DNA form, the CDR3 reads TGTGCCAGCAGTGAACCAGGTGAAGCTTTCTTT. Protein sequence: CASSEPGEAFF.

This chain joins TRBV5-4 and TRBJ2-7; perhaps TRBD1 as D (5 bases). With 1 base removed from V and 5 bases from J, the gap between germline ends came to 16 bases. The CDR3 has 15 amino acids. Germline V gene sequence: CDR1 SGHNT, CDR2 YYREEE (reference sequence). The CDR3 nucleotides are TGTGCCAGCAGCTTGCGCTCAGGGATCGGCGACGAGCAGTACTTC. This sequence encodes CASSLRSGIGDEQYF.

A word on this clone: The same CDR3 also results from other DNA sequences found in this sample. The genes are TRBV27 and TRBJ2-1; 10 bases align to TRBD2. Germline V gives CDR1 MNHEY, CDR2 SMNVEV (reference sequence). V lost 3 bases and J lost 5; bases outside the gene matches: 4. The CDR3 covers 15 residues. CDR3 DNA sequence: TGTGCCAGCAGTTTGGGAACTAGCGGGAACAATGAGCAGTTCTTC. Translated: CASSLGTSGNNEQFF.

This clone showed up just once. This chain uses TRBV9 with TRBJ2-3; D gene uncertain. CDR1 SGDLS and CDR2 YYNGEE come from the germline V gene. The CDR3 is 15 residues long. Trimming removed 4 bases from V and 3 bases from J, with 15 bases in between. This CDR3 is CASSSGVSVTDTQYF. CDR3 in DNA: TGTGCCAGCAGCTCTGGAGTTTCGGTAACAGATACGCAGTATTTT.

This clone was seen just once. This CDR3 is also generated by other DNA sequences in the sample. This sequence joins TRBV7-9 and TRBJ1-5; possibly TRBD1 for D (6 bases). CDR1 is SEHNR and CDR2 is FQNEAQ in the germline V gene (reference sequence). V dropped 9 bases and J dropped 4 bases, with 10 bases sitting between them. The CDR3 totals 12 residues. DNA of the CDR3: TGTGCCAGTCGCCAGGGGAATCAGCCCCAGCATTTT. Translating gives CASRQGNQPQHF.

The chain employs TRBV27 and TRBJ2-3; D unclear. CDR1 and CDR2 (germline): MNHEY, SMNVEV (reference sequence). Trimming shortened V by 3 bases and J by 10 bases, and 14 bases separated the two germline ends. This CDR3 spans 13 amino acids. This chain's CDR3 is CASSFTLSAPQYF. In DNA form, the CDR3 reads TGTGCCAGCAGTTTTACCCTCTCAGCGCCGCAGTATTTT.

The chain joins TRBV7-9 to TRBJ2-7; D is unresolved. The CDR3 sequence is 17 residues long. Trimming shortened V by 5 bases and J by 6 bases, and 26 bases separated the two germline ends. CDR1 is SEHNR, CDR2 FQNEAQ, per germline (reference sequence). For the CDR3, the DNA is TGTGCCAGCAGCCCCTCTTTGCGGACCTGCCCATGGTGCGAGCAGTACTTC. Residues: CASSPSLRTCPWCEQYF.

The V call is TRBV19, the J call TRBJ2-7, with D perhaps matching TRBD1 (5 bases). Trimming left V 3 bases short and J 0 bases short, with 12 bases between. The germline V gene encodes CDR1 LNHDA and CDR2 SQIVND (reference sequence). The CDR3 spans 15 residues. The CDR3 loop reads CASSIGAPFSYEQYF. The CDR3 DNA follows: TGTGCCAGTAGTATTGGGGCTCCCTTCTCCTACGAGCAGTACTTC.

This chain uses TRBV5-6 with TRBJ2-7; D remains unclear. The CDR3 spans 13 residues. V was pared by 1 base and J by 0 bases, with 5 bases between. Germline CDR1 SGHDT, CDR2 YYEEEE. The CDR3 here is CASSLWDSYEQYF. The DNA of the CDR3 is TGTGCCAGCAGCTTGTGGGACTCCTACGAGCAGTACTTC.

About this clone itself: Other DNA variants within this sample encode the same CDR3. The chain couples TRBV7-2 to TRBJ2-7, with a possible D match to TRBD1 (6 bases). CDR1 and CDR2 (germline): SGHTA, FQGNSA. CDR3 length equals 14 residues. Between the trimmed V and J ends, which lost 0 bases and 2 bases, there was a span of 8 bases. This CDR3 is CASSLAQGPYEQYF. DNA of the CDR3: TGTGCCAGCAGCTTAGCGCAGGGGCCCTACGAGCAGTACTTC.

The rearrangement uses TRBV9 and TRBJ1-3; tentatively, D is TRBD1 (5 bases). This CDR3 contains 15 residues. The germline gives CDR1 SGDLS, CDR2 YYNGEE. Between the trimmed V and J ends, which lost 3 bases and 4 bases, there was a span of 14 bases. Written as DNA, the CDR3 is TGTGCCAGCAGCGGGATAAGCAGGGAAGGAAACACCATATATTTT. Its translation is CASSGISREGNTIYF. Together with reference TRBV9 and TRBJ1-3, the CDR3 gives the full variable domain: DSGVTQTPKHLITATGQRVTLRCSPRSGDLSVYWYQQSLDQGLQFLIQYYNGEERAKGNILERFSAQQFPDLHSELNLSSLELGDSALYFCASSGISREGNTIYFGEGSWLTVV.

This chain links TRBV11-3 with TRBJ2-3; 7 bases line up with TRBD1. The junction had 4 bases not matched to a gene; V was cut back by 5 bases and J by 5 bases. CDR1 is SGHNT, CDR2 YENEEA, per germline. CDR3 length equals 13 residues. This CDR3 reads CASSRQGEDTQYF. In DNA form, the CDR3 reads TGTGCCAGCAGCCGACAGGGTGAAGATACGCAGTATTTT.

The chain uses TRBV9 and TRBJ2-1; 11 bases map to TRBD2. With V trimmed by 3 bases and J by 4 bases, 6 bases remained unmatched. CDR3 length equals 16 residues. Germline assignment: CDR1 SGDLS and CDR2 YYNGEE. The CDR3 reads CASSGLAGGVYNEQFF. DNA of the CDR3: TGTGCCAGCAGCGGATTAGCGGGAGGGGTATACAATGAGCAGTTCTTC.